This T cell receptor beta chain comes out of a study of identical twins. Study-wide results and limits: For zero-insertion analyses, partial confounding could come from invariant MAIT and iNKT cells. Beta out-of-frame twin sharing showed a weaker excess. Cross-sectional statistics underpinned the conclusions; the same donors were not followed. Models underestimated out-of-frame TCR alpha sharing in monozygotic twins.

Trimming cost V 5 bases and J 2 bases, with 12 bases left between them. This CDR3 comprises 14 residues. Germline V gene sequence: CDR1 SGHTA, CDR2 FQGNSA. This clonotype was counted ten times or more. As yet, its antigen is unknown. TCRdb redid the calling of the 5' RACE reads with MiXCR, one entry per CDR3 protein. The repertoire consists of 1.5 million or so distinct CDR3 sequences, with roughly 35% occurring once and the leading ten covering less than 0.35%. The source material was cord blood. The clonotype was recovered from a newborn girl in good health. The genes are TRBV7-2 and TRBJ2-5; D possibly corresponds to TRBD1 (6 bases). The CDR3 DNA reads as TGTGCCAGCAGCCGTACAGGGTTTCAAGAGACCCAGTACTTC. This sequence encodes CASSRTGFQETQYF.